The next 27 T cell receptor beta chains were all read from a single sample in a study of PD-L1 blockade in urothelial cancer. Data came from immunoSEQ multiplex PCR; TCRdb stores just in-frame clones and leaves some out. In the table there are around 130,000 clones, roughly 84% of which are singletons. Documented time point: pretreatment peripheral blood. The specimen was PBMCs, collected around atezolizumab (anti-PD-L1) treatment. All receptors come from a man aged 50 to 59 with urothelial cancer.

V and J are TRBV19 and TRBJ1-6; tentatively, D is TRBD1 (5 bases). Trimming removed 6 bases from V and 9 bases from J, with 12 bases in between. Germline CDR1 and CDR2: LNHDA and SQIVND (reference sequence). This CDR3 spans 13 amino acids. The CDR3 bases are TGTGCCAGTAGGGCAGGGCGAGTTTCACCCCTCCACTTT. Protein product: CASRAGRVSPLHF.

The CDR3 bases are TGTGCCAGCAGCGCTTCTAGCGGGGGACAAGAGACCCAGTACTTC. This sequence encodes CASSASSGGQETQYF. This chain links TRBV7-2 with TRBJ2-5; 10 bases align to TRBD2. Trimming removed 5 bases from V and 2 bases from J; junction bases left unmatched: 5. CDR1 is SGHTA, CDR2 FQGNSA, per germline. CDR3 length equals 15 residues.

CDR3 in amino acids: CASSFLQGLTNEKLFF. The CDR3 bases are TGTGCCAGCAGCTTTCTCCAGGGTTTAACTAATGAAAAACTGTTTTTT. The chain couples TRBV7-9 to TRBJ1-4, with D maybe TRBD1 (5 bases). Germline V lookup: CDR1 SEHNR, CDR2 FQNEAQ (reference sequence). Trimming took 3 bases from V and 1 from J, leaving 12 bases between them. CDR3 length: 16 residues.

The chain joins TRBV30 to TRBJ1-2, with a tentative D call TRBD1 (5 bases). Trimming left V 2 bases short and J 5 bases short, with 18 bases between. Per the germline V gene, CDR1 is GTSNPN and CDR2 is SVGIG (reference sequence). This CDR3 comprises 15 residues. The CDR3 sequence is CAWSPMGREVYGYTF. DNA for the CDR3: TGTGCCTGGAGTCCGATGGGACGGGAGGTGTATGGCTACACCTTC.

This clone has just a few counts. The chain carries TRBV5-1 and TRBJ2-1; 8 bases fit TRBD1. Germline lookup yields CDR1 SGHRS and CDR2 YFSETQ. CDR3 length: 15 residues. The junction had 1 base not matched to a gene; V was cut back by 0 bases and J by 2 bases. CDR3 sequence reads: CASSLGTGPYNEQFF. The CDR3 bases are TGCGCCAGCAGCTTGGGGACAGGGCCCTACAATGAGCAGTTCTTC.

The chain recombines TRBV4-2 with TRBJ1-1, with D possibly TRBD1 on 5 matching bases. CDR3 size: 12 residues. Germline V gene data show CDR1 as LGHNA and CDR2 as YNFKEQ. Trimming stripped 3 bases from V and 8 bases from J, with 10 bases between. The chain's CDR3 is CASSHSGVEAFF. The DNA for the CDR3 is TGTGCCAGCAGCCACTCGGGGGTAGAAGCTTTCTTT.

The J gene is TRBJ1-2, the V gene TRBV5-1; 8 positions agree with TRBD1. The length of the CDR3 is 13 residues. Germline V lookup: CDR1 SGHRS, CDR2 YFSETQ. The V and J ends lost 7 bases and 4 bases, in that order; junction bases with no gene match: 6. The CDR3 sequence: CASRTGPGYGYTF. CDR3 bases: TGCGCCAGCCGGACAGGGCCGGGCTATGGCTACACCTTC.

This clone occurred once. The DNA of the CDR3 is TGTGCCAGCTCACCAATACAGTTGGGACAGGGGAACTATGGCTACACCTTC. As protein: CASSPIQLGQGNYGYTF. This chain links TRBV18 with TRBJ1-2; 10 nucleotides agree with TRBD1. The CDR3 runs 17 residues. CDR1 and CDR2 from the germline V gene are KGHSH and LQKENI. V gave up 2 bases and J gave up 2 bases; unmatched junction bases: 8.

The chain links TRBV7-2 to TRBJ2-5; 12 nucleotides match TRBD2. J gave up 5 bases and V 2 bases, and 6 bases lay outside the gene matches. This CDR3 is 16 amino acids long. Germline assignment: CDR1 SGHTA and CDR2 FQGNSA. CDR3 sequence reads: CASSLQLAGGLETQYF. DNA for the CDR3: TGTGCCAGCAGCTTACAACTAGCGGGAGGTCTGGAGACCCAGTACTTC.

In its sample, this clone was seen once. The chain combines TRBV6-6 with TRBJ2-7, with TRBD2 matching over 7 bases. Germline V gene sequence: CDR1 MNHNY, CDR2 SVGAGI (reference sequence). The CDR3 extends over 15 amino acids. Unmatched junction bases numbered 5, after V lost 1 base and J lost 2 bases. The CDR3 loop reads CASSYFLGGTYEQYF. The CDR3 DNA follows: TGTGCCAGCAGTTACTTCCTGGGAGGGACCTACGAGCAGTACTTC.

V and J are TRBV5-1 and TRBJ2-2, with D unresolved. Germline CDR1 reads SGHRS; CDR2 reads YFSETQ. The germline V and J ends were trimmed by 0 bases and 6 bases, with 6 bases remaining between them. The CDR3 is 13 amino acids. CDR3 region: CASSLVVAGELFF. CDR3 nucleotide sequence: TGCGCCAGCAGCTTGGTAGTGGCCGGGGAGCTGTTTTTT.

V gene TRBV6-5 combines with J gene TRBJ2-7, with TRBD1 matching over 7 bases. Germline assignment: CDR1 MNHEY and CDR2 SVGAGI. The trim removed 5 bases at V and 2 bases at J, leaving 9 bases unmatched. The CDR3 spans 15 residues. CDR3: CASSRTGQRTYEQYF. The CDR3 DNA reads TGTGCCAGCAGTAGGACGGGACAGAGAACCTACGAGCAGTACTTC.

As concerns this clone: This sample includes further DNA sequences coding for the same CDR3. The CDR3: CASSLGDRGGYEQYF. CDR3 DNA sequence: TGCGCCAGCAGCTTGGGGGACAGGGGTGGGTACGAGCAGTACTTC. The rearrangement uses TRBV5-1 and TRBJ2-7, with 10 bases that match TRBD1. This CDR3 contains 15 residues. Trimming at V came to 0 bases and at J to 4 bases, leaving 4 bases not matched to a gene. In germline, CDR1 is SGHRS, CDR2 YFSETQ.

The chain has TRBV28 and TRBJ1-2, with 7 bases matching TRBD1. CDR1 is MDHEN and CDR2 is SYDVKM in the germline V gene. The CDR3 is 14 amino acids. The V and J ends lost 5 bases and 4 bases, in that order; junction bases with no gene match: 7. The CDR3: CASSPPGQSYGYTF. DNA for the CDR3: TGTGCCAGCAGTCCACCGGGACAGTCCTATGGCTACACCTTC.

The CDR3 spells CASSFRTNTEAFF. The CDR3 nucleotides are TGCGCCAGCAGCTTTCGGACAAACACTGAAGCTTTCTTT. The chain joins TRBV5-1 to TRBJ1-1, with D possibly being TRBD1 (5 bases). The germline V gene encodes CDR1 SGHRS and CDR2 YFSETQ. V lost 2 bases and J lost 2, with 7 bases in between. The CDR3 loop spans 13 amino acids.

This chain links TRBV7-3 with TRBJ1-6; D is possibly TRBD1 (5 bases). Between the trimmed V and J ends, which lost 5 bases and 7 bases, there was a span of 12 bases. CDR1 and CDR2 (germline): SGHTA, FQGTGA. CDR3 length: 14 amino acids. CDR3 in amino acids: CASSEQVRNSPLHF. Written as DNA, the CDR3 is TGTGCCAGCAGCGAACAGGTCAGGAATTCACCCCTCCACTTT.

The gene calls are TRBV5-1 and TRBJ2-5, with 7 bases fitting TRBD1. Germline V gene lookup returns CDR1 SGHRS and CDR2 YFSETQ. The V gene end was trimmed by 1 base and the J gene end by 6 bases; junction bases not matched to a gene: 3. The CDR3 consists of 13 residues. CDR3 region: CASSLTGDQTQYF. The CDR3 DNA reads as TGCGCCAGCAGCTTGACAGGGGATCAGACCCAGTACTTC.

This sequence joins TRBV6-5 and TRBJ2-7; 13 nucleotides agree with TRBD2. CDR3 length: 16 residues. CDR1 and CDR2 (germline): MNHEY, SVGAGI. The ends lost 2 bases at V and 4 bases at J; junction bases unmatched: 5. In DNA, the CDR3 is TGTGCCAGCAGTTACGCCCTGACTAGCGGGAGGTACGAGCAGTACTTC. Its translation is CASSYALTSGRYEQYF.

V gene TRBV2 combines with J gene TRBJ1-2, with 7 bases matching TRBD1. The germline V gene has CDR1 SNHLY and CDR2 FYNNEI. Losses at the gene ends were 4 bases for V and 8 bases for J; bases not matched to a gene: 7. This CDR3 has 13 residues. CDR3 sequence: CASSGDSRLGYTF. DNA for the CDR3: TGTGCCAGCAGTGGGGACAGCCGCCTAGGCTACACCTTC.

This chain links TRBV11-3 with TRBJ2-3; the D gene is possibly TRBD2 (6 bases). Germline V lookup: CDR1 SGHNT, CDR2 YENEEA. The V end lost 1 base, the J end lost 6 bases, and 8 bases lay between the germline ends. This CDR3 comprises 13 residues. The CDR3 DNA follows: TGTGCCAGCAGCTTAGGAGGGAGGGATACGCAGTATTTT. This translates into CASSLGGRDTQYF.

The gene calls are TRBV28 and TRBJ2-5; D perhaps matches TRBD1 (7 bases). The CDR3 runs to 14 residues. Germline CDR1 is MDHEN and CDR2 is SYDVKM. With 6 bases removed from V and 5 bases from J, the gap between germline ends came to 16 bases. The CDR3 DNA follows: TGTGCCAGCAGCAGAGGGGGCCGGGAGGAGACCCAGTACTTC. It codes for CASSRGGREETQYF.

This sequence joins TRBV5-1 and TRBJ1-1; D is ambiguous. Germline V gene lookup returns CDR1 SGHRS and CDR2 YFSETQ. V was clipped by 4 bases and J by 0 bases, with 16 bases between them. The CDR3 has 16 amino acids. The CDR3, as DNA: TGCGCCAGCAGCGTCGGTGGCAGACACATGAACACTGAAGCTTTCTTT. Residues: CASSVGGRHMNTEAFF.

In this sample, this clone turned up once. The chain recombines TRBV2 with TRBJ2-7; 7 bases are shared with TRBD1. The germline CDR1 and CDR2 sequences are SNHLY and FYNNEI. This CDR3 comprises 13 residues. J lost 3 bases, V lost 8 bases, and 7 bases had no gene match. The CDR3 coding sequence is TGTGCCAGCGGCCCGGGACAGATCTACGAGCAGTACTTC. Translated, it gives CASGPGQIYEQYF.

This sequence joins TRBV28 and TRBJ2-7, with TRBD2 matching 9 bases. V was pared by 10 bases and J by 5 bases, with 9 bases of the junction left unmatched. CDR1 and CDR2 (germline): MDHEN, SYDVKM. CDR3 size: 13 residues. CDR3 loop: CATHLAGVHEQYF. The CDR3, as DNA: TGTGCCACCCACTTAGCGGGAGTTCACGAGCAGTACTTC.

The chain joins TRBV5-1 to TRBJ2-7; a weak D match, TRBD1 (6 bases). There are 15 residues in the CDR3. Germline V CDR1 and CDR2: SGHRS, YFSETQ. V gave up 1 base and J gave up 2 bases, with 13 bases separating them. CDR3 protein: CASSLIQGSTYEQYF. CDR3 nucleotide sequence: TGCGCCAGCAGCTTGATTCAGGGGTCTACCTACGAGCAGTACTTC.

This chain joins TRBV7-3 and TRBJ2-3, with D possibly being TRBD2 (7 bases). The CDR3 loop spans 14 amino acids. The germline V gene has CDR1 SGHTA and CDR2 FQGTGA. The V end was cut by 7 bases, the J end by 4 bases, with 15 bases between. This CDR3 reads CASNKGGVADTQYF. For the CDR3, the DNA is TGTGCCAGCAACAAAGGGGGGGTAGCAGATACGCAGTATTTT.

V and J are TRBV7-9 and TRBJ1-1, with D perhaps matching TRBD1 (6 bases). V lost 5 bases, J lost 0 bases, and 13 bases lay in between. Germline V CDR1 and CDR2: SEHNR, FQNEAQ (reference sequence). This CDR3 has 15 amino acids. The DNA of the CDR3 is TGTGCCAGCAGCCCCCCGGGACACCTGAACACTGAAGCTTTCTTT. Protein product: CASSPPGHLNTEAFF.